A single sample is the source of the 14 T cell receptor beta chains below, sequenced in a study of cytomegalovirus exposure and HLA in healthy donors. Primers included in the PCR were 60 Vbeta and 13 Jbeta primers. Assay used: immunoSEQ multiplex PCR; TCRdb lists only in-frame clones, some missing. Of roughly 200,000 clones detected, less than 85% appear once; the ten largest clones hold 0.5% to 0.8%. The sequenced sample was PBMCs. The receptors originated from a boy aged 5 to 17 in good health and CMV-seronegative.

This chain joins TRBV10-1 and TRBJ2-5, with TRBD1 matching over 7 bases. Germline V CDR1 and CDR2: WNHNN, SYGVQD (reference sequence). The trim removed 3 bases at V and 3 bases at J, leaving 10 bases unmatched. This CDR3 spans 16 amino acids. This CDR3 is CASSESRQGGEETQYF. CDR3 DNA sequence: TGCGCCAGCAGTGAAAGTCGACAGGGTGGTGAAGAGACCCAGTACTTC.

The chain recombines TRBV2 with TRBJ2-5, with 11 bases identical to TRBD2. The CDR3 is 16 amino acids. Germline V gives CDR1 SNHLY, CDR2 FYNNEI. Germline trimming cut 7 bases from V and 5 bases from J; bases unmatched to any gene: 12. The DNA of the CDR3 is TGTGCCAGCACTGAGACCTTAGCGGGGGGGCAGGAGACCCAGTACTTC. It is translated as CASTETLAGGQETQYF.

The CDR3 DNA reads TGTGCCTGGAGTGTAAGCCGTGAAAAACTGTTTTTT. This gives the protein CAWSVSREKLFF. The chain has TRBV30 and TRBJ1-4; D call uncertain. This CDR3 is 12 amino acids long. Germline CDR1 and CDR2: GTSNPN and SVGIG (reference sequence). Trimming removed 0 bases from V and 7 bases from J, with 6 bases in between.

The chain joins TRBV7-3 to TRBJ2-1; TRBD2 agrees at 9 bases. The length of the CDR3 is 15 residues. Trimming cost V 2 bases and J 8 bases; bases outside gene matches: 7. The germline V gene has CDR1 SGHTA and CDR2 FQGTGA. The CDR3 bases are TGTGCCAGCAGCTTAGAATCTCGCGGGAGGGATGAGCAGTTCTTC. Translation: CASSLESRGRDEQFF.

Worth noting for this clone: One junction end does not reproduce the germline sequence, and a read error may be involved. The chain joins TRBV7-9 to TRBJ2-2, with 11 bases matching TRBD1. Germline-derived CDR1 and CDR2 are SEHNR and FQNEAQ (reference sequence). The CDR3 is 16 residues long. The CDR3 reads CSSTLGQGASTGELFF. The CDR3 nucleotides read TGTTCCAGCACCCTTGGACAGGGGGCGAGCACCGGGGAGCTGTTTTTT.

This chain joins TRBV7-6 and TRBJ2-6, with a possible D match to TRBD2 (5 bases). CDR1 is SGHVS, CDR2 FNYEAQ, per germline. V was shortened by 5 bases and J by 2 bases, with 13 bases between the two germline ends. CDR3 length: 16 amino acids. CDR3 sequence (DNA): TGTGCCAGCAGCAGGCCGGGAACGGCTGGGGCCAACGTCCTGACTTTC. As protein: CASSRPGTAGANVLTF.

The J gene is TRBJ1-2, the V gene TRBV9; a possible D gene is TRBD1 (6 bases). The germline V gene has CDR1 SGDLS and CDR2 YYNGEE. CDR3 length equals 15 residues. V shed 4 bases and J shed 4 bases, with 17 bases lying between them. CDR3 sequence reads: CASSSSRGLGYGYTF. The CDR3 DNA is TGTGCCAGCAGCTCCAGCAGGGGCTTAGGCTATGGCTACACCTTC.

The CDR3 sequence is CASGSVRTENYGYTF. The CDR3 DNA follows: TGTGCCAGCGGATCCGTAAGGACAGAAAACTATGGCTACACCTTC. This rearrangement joins TRBV6-5 to TRBJ1-2; D perhaps matches TRBD1 (6 bases). V was cut by 8 bases and J by 2 bases, with 18 bases left in between. Germline assignment: CDR1 MNHEY and CDR2 SVGAGI. The CDR3 has 15 amino acids.

The chain has TRBV12-5 and TRBJ2-3; D is unresolved. Trimming pared 0 bases from V and 3 bases from J, leaving 7 bases between. The germline gives CDR1 LGHNT, CDR2 FRNRAP. The CDR3 runs to 14 residues. CDR3 residues: CASGLVEETDTQYF. The CDR3 nucleotides read TGTGCTAGTGGTTTGGTAGAGGAAACAGATACGCAGTATTTT.

The chain has TRBV6-5 and TRBJ2-2; possible D gene TRBD1, 6 bases. Germline V gene lookup returns CDR1 MNHEY and CDR2 SVGAGI. Trimming shortened V by 7 bases and J by 3 bases, and 12 bases separated the two germline ends. There are 14 residues in the CDR3. In nucleotides, the CDR3 is TGTGCCAGCACAGAGACAGGAGACACCGGGGAGCTGTTTTTT. It encodes CASTETGDTGELFF.

The J gene is TRBJ1-2, the V gene TRBV2; D remains ambiguous. CDR3 length: 14 residues. V gave up 7 bases and J gave up 4 bases, with 16 bases separating them. The germline gives CDR1 SNHLY, CDR2 FYNNEI. The CDR3 DNA reads as TGTGCCAGCAACGTCCGAGGGCCACTCTATGGCTACACCTTC. Translated: CASNVRGPLYGYTF.

The rearrangement joins TRBV5-6 to TRBJ1-5; 8 nucleotides line up with TRBD1. Germline assignment: CDR1 SGHDT and CDR2 YYEEEE. V dropped 0 bases and J dropped 2; count of bases not matched to a gene: 4. This CDR3 is built from 16 residues. DNA for the CDR3: TGTGCCAGCAGCTTGGGAGACAGGGGAGGCAATCAGCCCCAGCATTTT. Its protein product is CASSLGDRGGNQPQHF.

This chain links TRBV19 with TRBJ1-5, with unresolved D. Trimming took 5 bases from V and 1 from J, leaving 12 bases between them. The CDR3 runs 15 residues. Germline loops: CDR1 LNHDA, CDR2 SQIVND (reference sequence). CDR3 coding DNA: TGTGCCAGTAGTTCAGCGGAACGGAGCAATCAGCCCCAGCATTTT. Translating gives CASSSAERSNQPQHF.

The genes are TRBV7-8 and TRBJ1-5; 7 nucleotides line up with TRBD1. The trim removed 4 bases at V and 0 bases at J, leaving 21 bases unmatched. CDR1 is SGHVS and CDR2 is FQNEAQ in the germline V gene. CDR3 length: 21 residues. CDR3 residues: CASSSRSPGRTGGTSNQPQHF. CDR3 DNA: TGTGCCAGCAGCTCTAGGTCCCCTGGGCGGACAGGCGGGACTAGCAATCAGCCCCAGCATTTT.